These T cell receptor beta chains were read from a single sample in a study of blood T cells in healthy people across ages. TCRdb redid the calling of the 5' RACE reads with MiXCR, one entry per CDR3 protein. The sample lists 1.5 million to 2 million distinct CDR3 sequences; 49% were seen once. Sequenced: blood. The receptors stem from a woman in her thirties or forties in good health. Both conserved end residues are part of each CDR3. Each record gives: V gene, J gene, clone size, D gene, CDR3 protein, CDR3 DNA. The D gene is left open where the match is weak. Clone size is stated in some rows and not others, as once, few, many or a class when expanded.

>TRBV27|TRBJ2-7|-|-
CASTPQGSGTYEQYF
TGTGCCAGCACTCCTCAGGGCTCCGGGACCTACGAGCAGTACTTC
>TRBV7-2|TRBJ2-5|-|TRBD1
CASSHTSTGNGKTQYF
TGTGCCAGCAGCCACACCTCGACAGGGAATGGAAAGACCCAGTACTTC
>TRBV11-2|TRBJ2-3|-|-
CASINPGVEDTQYF
TGTGCCAGCATAAACCCGGGAGTAGAAGATACGCAGTATTTT
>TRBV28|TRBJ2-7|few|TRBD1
CASSSGQLTYEQYF
TGTGCCAGCAGTTCGGGACAGCTGACCTACGAGCAGTACTTC
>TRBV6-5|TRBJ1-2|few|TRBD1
CASSYDRVGNGYTF
TGTGCCAGCAGTTACGACAGGGTAGGAAATGGCTACACCTTC
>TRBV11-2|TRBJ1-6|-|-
CASTRGLGRNNSPPHF
TGTGCCAGCACTAGAGGCCTAGGTCGGAATAATTCACCCCCCCACTTT
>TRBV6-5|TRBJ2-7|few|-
CASSYSTASRFYEQYF
TGTGCCAGCAGTTACTCGACGGCCAGCCGGTTCTACGAGCAGTACTTC
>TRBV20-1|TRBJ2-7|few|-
CSAPSAFSEQYF
TGCAGTGCCCCTTCAGCTTTCAGCGAGCAGTACTTC
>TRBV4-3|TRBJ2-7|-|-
CASSQDSPGTVQYF
TGCGCCAGCAGCCAAGACTCTCCGGGTACCGTGCAGTACTTC
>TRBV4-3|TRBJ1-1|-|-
CASSQDGPGDTEAFF
TGCGCCAGCAGCCAAGATGGGCCGGGGGACACTGAAGCTTTCTTT
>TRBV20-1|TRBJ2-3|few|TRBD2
CSARVLGTSGGTSTDTQYF
TGCAGTGCTAGAGTCCTAGGGACTAGCGGGGGGACCAGCACAGATACGCAGTATTTT
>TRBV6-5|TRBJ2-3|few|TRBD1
CASSRRTGQQDTQYF
TGTGCCAGCAGTCGCCGGACAGGTCAGCAAGATACGCAGTATTTT
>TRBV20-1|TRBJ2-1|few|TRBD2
CSARDRVTSGGNNEQFF
TGCAGTGCTAGAGATCGGGTGACTAGCGGGGGGAACAATGAGCAGTTCTTC
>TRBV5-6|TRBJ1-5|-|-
CASSFGQLNQPQHF
TGTGCCAGCAGCTTCGGTCAGCTCAATCAGCCCCAGCATTTT
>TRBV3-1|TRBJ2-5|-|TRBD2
CASSQIAGFQETQYF
TGTGCCAGCAGCCAGATAGCGGGGTTCCAAGAGACCCAGTACTTC
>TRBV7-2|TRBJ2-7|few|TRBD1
CASSLATGQPSYEQYF
TGTGCCAGCAGCTTGGCAACGGGACAGCCCTCCTACGAGCAGTACTTC
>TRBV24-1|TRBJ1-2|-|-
CATSDDDRFYGYTF
TGTGCCACCAGTGATGACGACAGGTTTTATGGCTACACCTTC
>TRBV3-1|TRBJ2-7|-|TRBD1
CASSPTNRGDGEQYF
TGTGCCAGCAGCCCTACGAACAGGGGCGACGGCGAGCAGTACTTC
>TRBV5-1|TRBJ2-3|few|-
CASSVEDSKTDTQYF
TGCGCCAGCAGCGTAGAGGACAGCAAGACAGATACGCAGTATTTT
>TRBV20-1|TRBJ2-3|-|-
CSARRGGRASTDTQYF
TGCAGTGCTAGAAGGGGCGGGCGAGCTAGCACAGATACGCAGTATTTT
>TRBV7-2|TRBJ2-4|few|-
CASSRSVGNIQYF
TGTGCCAGCAGTCGAAGCGTAGGGAACATTCAGTACTTC
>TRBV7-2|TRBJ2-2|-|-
CASSLQWGNTGELFF
TGTGCCAGCAGTCTCCAATGGGGGAACACCGGGGAGCTGTTTTTT
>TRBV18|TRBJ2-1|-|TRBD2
CASSPSSGGAGNEQFF
TGTGCCAGCTCACCGAGTAGCGGGGGGGCCGGCAATGAGCAGTTCTTC
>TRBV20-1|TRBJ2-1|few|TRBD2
CSAREVAGLNEQFF
TGCAGTGCTAGAGAGGTAGCGGGTCTAAATGAGCAGTTCTTC
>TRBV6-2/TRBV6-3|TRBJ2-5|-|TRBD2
CASSDIGLGQTQYF
TGTGCCAGCAGTGACATCGGACTAGGCCAGACCCAGTACTTC
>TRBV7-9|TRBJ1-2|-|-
CASSPVGSEVAGTF
TGTGCCAGCAGCCCTGTGGGTTCCGAGGTGGCGGGCACCTTC
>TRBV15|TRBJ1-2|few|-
CATSRELPNEGGPSSNYGYTF
TGTGCCACCAGCAGAGAGTTACCAAACGAGGGGGGTCCTTCTTCTAACTATGGCTACACCTTC
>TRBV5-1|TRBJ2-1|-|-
CASTPGRFNEQFF
TGCGCCAGCACCCCCGGCAGGTTCAATGAGCAGTTCTTC
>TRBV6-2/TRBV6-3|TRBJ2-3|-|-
CASSRGGEIPDTQYF
TGTGCCAGCAGCCGCGGAGGGGAGATACCAGATACGCAGTATTTT
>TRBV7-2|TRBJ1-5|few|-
CASSLFGPEGDQPQHF
TGTGCCAGCAGCTTATTTGGCCCGGAAGGCGATCAGCCCCAGCATTTT
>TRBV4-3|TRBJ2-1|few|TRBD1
CASSRTGALYNEQFF
TGCGCCAGCAGCAGGACAGGGGCCCTATACAATGAGCAGTTCTTC
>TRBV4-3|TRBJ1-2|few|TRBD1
CASSQVSTGANYGYTF
TGCGCCAGCAGCCAAGTATCAACAGGGGCTAACTATGGCTACACCTTC
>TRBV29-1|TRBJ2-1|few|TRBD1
CSVDGQGDEQFF
TGCAGCGTAGACGGACAGGGCGATGAGCAGTTCTTC
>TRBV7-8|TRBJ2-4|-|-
CASSLVLRGGPTAKNIQYF
TGTGCCAGCAGCTTAGTTTTACGAGGGGGGCCGACGGCCAAAAACATTCAGTACTTC
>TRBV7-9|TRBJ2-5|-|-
CACSLVGETQYF
TGTGCCTGCAGCTTAGTAGGAGAGACCCAGTACTTC
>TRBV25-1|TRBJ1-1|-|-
CASIPEGHTEAFF
TGTGCCAGCATTCCGGAGGGTCACACTGAAGCTTTCTTT
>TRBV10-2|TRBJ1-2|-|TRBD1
CASIGTGDGYTF
TGCGCCAGCATAGGGACAGGGGATGGCTACACCTTC
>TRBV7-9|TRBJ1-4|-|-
CASSFGGGSEKLFF
TGTGCCAGCAGCTTCGGGGGCGGCAGTGAAAAACTGTTTTTT
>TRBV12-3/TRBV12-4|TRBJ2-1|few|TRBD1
CASRRQGFEQFF
TGTGCCAGCAGGAGACAGGGCTTCGAGCAGTTCTTC
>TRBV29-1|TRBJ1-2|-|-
CSIDAYGYTF
TGCAGCATTGATGCCTATGGCTACACCTTC
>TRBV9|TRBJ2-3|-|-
CASNSRTDSSTDTQYF
TGTGCCAGCAATAGTAGAACGGACTCTAGCACAGATACGCAGTATTTT
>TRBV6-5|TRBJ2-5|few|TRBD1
CASSRQGAWSQETQYF
TGTGCCAGCAGTCGACAGGGGGCTTGGTCGCAAGAGACCCAGTACTTC
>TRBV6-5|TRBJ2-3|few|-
CASAVNTDTQYF
TGTGCCAGCGCGGTGAACACAGATACGCAGTATTTT
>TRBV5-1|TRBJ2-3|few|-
CASSSSLSTDTQYF
TGCGCCAGCAGCTCGAGTCTGAGCACAGATACGCAGTATTTT
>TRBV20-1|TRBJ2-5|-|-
CSARWGDPQETQYF
TGCAGTGCTAGGTGGGGGGACCCGCAAGAGACCCAGTACTTC
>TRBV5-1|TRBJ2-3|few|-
CATRGGDTQYF
TGCGCCACACGTGGGGGAGATACGCAGTATTTT
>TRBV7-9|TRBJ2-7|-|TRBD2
CASSSSLGGNYEQYF
TGTGCCAGCAGCAGCTCTCTGGGGGGGAACTACGAGCAGTACTTC
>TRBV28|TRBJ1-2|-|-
CASSVPGAYGYTF
TGTGCCAGCAGTGTTCCAGGTGCCTATGGCTACACCTTC
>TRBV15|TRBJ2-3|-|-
CATSVRLSGDTQYF
TGTGCCACCAGCGTACGATTATCAGGAGATACGCAGTATTTT
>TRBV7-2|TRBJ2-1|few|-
CASSFTGENYNEQFF
TGTGCCAGCAGCTTCACCGGGGAGAACTACAATGAGCAGTTCTTC
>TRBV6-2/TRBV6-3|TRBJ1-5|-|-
CASRHPGSNQPQHF
TGTGCCAGCAGACACCCGGGGAGCAATCAGCCCCAGCATTTT
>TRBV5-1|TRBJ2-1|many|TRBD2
CASNGLADNEQFF
TGCGCCAGCAACGGACTAGCGGACAATGAGCAGTTCTTC
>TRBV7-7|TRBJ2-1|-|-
CALGSAHLDEQFF
TGTGCTCTAGGTAGCGCCCATCTGGATGAGCAGTTCTTC
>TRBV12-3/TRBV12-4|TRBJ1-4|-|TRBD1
CASSLMGTGGEKLFF
TGTGCCAGCAGTTTAATGGGGACAGGGGGTGAAAAACTGTTTTTT
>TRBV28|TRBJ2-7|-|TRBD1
CASRGQGETYEQYF
TGTGCCAGCAGGGGACAGGGGGAAACCTACGAGCAGTACTTC
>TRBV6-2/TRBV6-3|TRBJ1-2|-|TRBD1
CASSKSGQFNGYTF
TGTGCCAGCAGTAAGTCGGGACAGTTTAATGGCTACACCTTC
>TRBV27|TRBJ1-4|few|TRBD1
CASSLRTGGSTNEKLFF
TGTGCCAGCAGTTTGAGGACAGGGGGTTCAACTAATGAAAAACTGTTTTTT
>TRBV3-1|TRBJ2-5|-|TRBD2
CASSQEGERGEETQYF
TGTGCCAGCAGCCAAGAGGGAGAGCGGGGGGAAGAGACCCAGTACTTC
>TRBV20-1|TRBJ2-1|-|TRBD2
CSASTAGGPNNEQFF
TGCAGTGCTAGTACAGCGGGGGGGCCGAACAATGAGCAGTTCTTC